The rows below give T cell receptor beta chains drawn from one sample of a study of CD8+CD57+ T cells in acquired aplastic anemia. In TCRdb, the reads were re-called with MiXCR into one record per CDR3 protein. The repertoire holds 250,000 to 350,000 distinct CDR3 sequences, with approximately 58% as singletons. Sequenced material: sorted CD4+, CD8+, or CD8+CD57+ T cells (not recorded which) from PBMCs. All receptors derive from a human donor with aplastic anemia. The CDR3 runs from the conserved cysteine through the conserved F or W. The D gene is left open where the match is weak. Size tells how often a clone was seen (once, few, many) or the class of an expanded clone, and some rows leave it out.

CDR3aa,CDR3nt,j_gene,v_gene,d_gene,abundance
CSARRPNEKLFF,TGCAGTGCTAGACGACCGAATGAAAAACTGTTTTTT,TRBJ1-4,TRBV20-1,-,-
CASKGLAGASGNEQFF,TGTGCCAGCAAGGGACTAGCGGGGGCCTCTGGGAATGAGCAGTTCTTC,TRBJ2-1,TRBV7-8,TRBD2,-
CSASWRATDTQYF,TGCAGTGCTAGTTGGAGGGCCACAGATACGCAGTATTTT,TRBJ2-3,TRBV20-1,-,many
CASSARQANAFYNEQFF,TGTGCCAGCAGCGCTCGACAGGCGAATGCCTTCTACAATGAGCAGTTCTTC,TRBJ2-1,TRBV14,-,many
CASSLLRGDQETQYF,TGTGCCAGCAGTTTATTGCGGGGGGACCAAGAGACCCAGTACTTC,TRBJ2-5,TRBV12-3/TRBV12-4,TRBD2,many
CASSLQIAGGSTDTQYF,TGCGCCAGCAGCCTGCAAATAGCGGGCGGATCCACAGATACGCAGTATTTT,TRBJ2-3,TRBV5-1,TRBD2,many
CASSVAAGAGPYEQYF,TGTGCCAGCAGCGTAGCGGCAGGGGCTGGGCCCTACGAGCAGTACTTC,TRBJ2-7,TRBV9,-,many
CASSLQQGGNQPQHF,TGTGCCAGCAGCTTACAACAGGGTGGCAATCAGCCCCAGCATTTT,TRBJ1-5,TRBV7-9,-,-
CAIKGDSDYGYTF,TGTGCCATCAAAGGAGACAGCGACTATGGCTACACCTTC,TRBJ1-2,TRBV10-3,-,-
CATSLSTYTDTYEQYF,TGTGCCACCAGCCTTTCTACCTACACCGACACCTACGAGCAGTACTTC,TRBJ2-7,TRBV24-1,-,-
CASSDSVGYTF,TGTGCCAGTAGCGACAGCGTTGGCTACACCTTC,TRBJ1-2,TRBV19,-,-
CAISATSGENEQYF,TGTGCCATCAGTGCCACTAGCGGGGAGAACGAGCAGTACTTC,TRBJ2-7,TRBV10-3,TRBD2,many
CATSIGRAVSYEQYF,TGTGCCACCAGTATCGGGAGGGCCGTGTCCTACGAGCAGTACTTC,TRBJ2-7,TRBV15,TRBD2,few
CASSLEAGGGETQYF,TGTGCCAGCAGCTTAGAGGCAGGGGGCGGTGAGACCCAGTACTTC,TRBJ2-5,TRBV7-4,TRBD1,-
CASSQASAGHYGYTF,TGCGCCAGCAGCCAAGCGTCGGCAGGGCACTATGGCTACACCTTC,TRBJ1-2,TRBV4-1,-,many
CASKLSGGETQYF,TGTGCCAGCAAATTAAGCGGGGGAGAGACCCAGTACTTC,TRBJ2-5,TRBV6-1,TRBD2,many
CASGRQGVGQETQYF,TGTGCCAGCGGAAGACAGGGGGTGGGGCAAGAGACCCAGTACTTC,TRBJ2-5,TRBV2,TRBD1,many
CASSVHLNTEAFF,TGTGCCAGTAGCGTACACCTGAACACTGAAGCTTTCTTT,TRBJ1-1,TRBV19,-,-
CASSPQGLGNNGYTF,TGTGCCAGCAGCCCCCAGGGACTAGGAAACAATGGCTACACCTTC,TRBJ1-2,TRBV7-9,-,-
CASTGGARNTEAFF,TGTGCCAGCACGGGGGGGGCTCGGAACACTGAAGCTTTCTTT,TRBJ1-1,TRBV12-3/TRBV12-4,-,-
CATSRGSSTVPEQYF,TGTGCCACCAGCAGAGGTAGTTCGACAGTTCCCGAGCAGTACTTC,TRBJ2-7,TRBV15,-,-
CASSPSGTALGGYTF,TGTGCCAGTAGTCCCTCCGGGACAGCCTTGGGTGGCTACACCTTC,TRBJ1-2,TRBV19,TRBD1,-
CASSLKQGAHNEQFF,TGTGCCAGCAGCTTAAAACAGGGGGCGCACAATGAGCAGTTCTTC,TRBJ2-1,TRBV7-3,TRBD1,-
CASTNRGTGNTEAFF,TGTGCCAGTACCAATAGGGGGACAGGGAACACTGAAGCTTTCTTT,TRBJ1-1,TRBV19,TRBD1,-
CSARDSGGFSYEQYF,TGCAGTGCTAGAGATTCAGGCGGTTTCTCCTACGAGCAGTACTTC,TRBJ2-7,TRBV20-1,-,-
CASSLTVGLAGVGSETQYF,TGTGCCAGCAGCTTAACTGTGGGACTAGCGGGAGTAGGTTCCGAGACCCAGTACTTC,TRBJ2-5,TRBV7-6,TRBD2,-
CAISGTGEKLFF,TGTGCCATCAGTGGGACAGGCGAAAAACTGTTTTTT,TRBJ1-4,TRBV10-3,TRBD1,-
CASSKRWERDERFF,TGTGCCAGCAGTAAACGTTGGGAGAGGGATGAGCGGTTCTTC,TRBJ2-1,TRBV12-3/TRBV12-4,-,-
CASSIGGTGDRNEQFF,TGTGCCAGTAGTATAGGCGGGACAGGGGATCGCAATGAGCAGTTCTTC,TRBJ2-1,TRBV19,TRBD1,many
CSVDVKGTGDYTGELFF,TGCAGCGTTGACGTTAAGGGGACAGGCGACTACACCGGGGAGCTGTTTTTT,TRBJ2-2,TRBV29-1,TRBD1,once
CSATRGGGADTQYF,TGCAGTGCTACCCGGGGAGGGGGCGCAGATACGCAGTATTTT,TRBJ2-3,TRBV20-1,-,-
CASSILGQSSYNEQFF,TGTGCCAGTAGTATTCTGGGGCAGAGCTCCTACAATGAGCAGTTCTTC,TRBJ2-1,TRBV19,-,-
CSARDFRTGSYEQYF,TGCAGTGCTAGAGATTTTCGGACAGGGTCCTACGAGCAGTACTTC,TRBJ2-7,TRBV20-1,TRBD1,-
CASSAFSATNEKLFF,TGTGCCAGCAGCGCCTTCAGTGCAACTAATGAAAAACTGTTTTTT,TRBJ1-4,TRBV9,-,many
CASSLGDSNYGYTF,TGCGCCAGCAGCTTGGGGGACAGCAACTATGGCTACACCTTC,TRBJ1-2,TRBV5-1,TRBD1,many
CASSLGGTGREKLFF,TGTGCCAGCAGCTTAGGGGGGACAGGGCGAGAAAAACTGTTTTTT,TRBJ1-4,TRBV11-2,TRBD1,-
CAARDSRYEQYF,TGTGCCGCGCGGGACTCCCGCTACGAGCAGTACTTC,TRBJ2-7,TRBV10-3,-,-
CASSFGLAGGLFF,TGTGCCAGCAGCTTTGGGTTAGCTGGCGGGCTGTTTTTT,TRBJ2-2,TRBV5-4,-,-
CSARDPSGGAYNEKLFF,TGCAGTGCTAGAGATCCTAGCGGGGGGGCCTACAATGAAAAACTGTTTTTT,TRBJ1-4,TRBV20-1,-,-
CASSWDERAYGYTF,TGTGCCAGCAGTTGGGATGAGAGAGCCTATGGCTACACCTTC,TRBJ1-2,TRBV2,-,-
CASSRDYTQYF,TGTGCCAGCAGCCGAGATTATACGCAGTATTTT,TRBJ2-3,TRBV13,-,few
CSASPTQGAGGTDTQYF,TGCAGTGCCTCCCCCACACAGGGAGCGGGGGGCACAGATACGCAGTATTTT,TRBJ2-3,TRBV20-1,TRBD2,many
CASSRSGVGNTEAFF,TGTGCCAGCAGCCGATCGGGGGTAGGGAACACTGAAGCTTTCTTT,TRBJ1-1,TRBV4-2,-,-
CSARDLLIGGAAFF,TGCAGTGCTAGAGATCTGTTGATAGGTGGGGCGGCTTTCTTT,TRBJ1-1,TRBV20-1,-,-
CSPSGLHPVFETQYF,TGCAGTCCTAGCGGACTCCACCCGGTATTCGAGACCCAGTACTTC,TRBJ2-5,TRBV20-1,TRBD2,-
CASSLRGTYNEQFF,TGTGCCAGCAGCCTGAGAGGCACCTACAATGAGCAGTTCTTC,TRBJ2-1,TRBV11-2,-,many
CASSLFRQIVIGTDTEAFF,TGTGCCAGCAGTTTATTCCGACAGATCGTGATCGGTACGGACACTGAAGCTTTCTTT,TRBJ1-1,TRBV27,-,few
CASTQDPENTIYF,TGTGCCAGCACGCAGGATCCTGAAAACACCATATATTTT,TRBJ1-3,TRBV2,-,-
CASSLGPQRRSEAFF,TGTGCCAGCAGCTTAGGGCCCCAGAGGCGATCGGAAGCTTTCTTT,TRBJ1-1,TRBV7-9,-,-
CASSLVGQGSDTQYF,TGTGCCAGCAGCTTGGTTGGACAGGGTTCAGATACGCAGTATTTT,TRBJ2-3,TRBV5-6,TRBD1,-
CASSYGGTGELFF,TGTGCCAGCAGTTACGGGGGGACCGGGGAGCTGTTTTTT,TRBJ2-2,TRBV6-2/TRBV6-3,-,many